The rows below give T cell receptor beta chains drawn from one sample of a study of beta chain features in type 1 diabetes. Sequencing used immunoSEQ multiplex PCR; TCRdb keeps in-frame clones, though not all of them. The sample includes fewer than 350,000 clones, over 12% of them seen just once. Input material: naive CD4+ T cells from blood. These receptor sequences come from a man aged 18-30 years with type 1 diabetes. Each CDR3 is given with its conserved first and last residue. The D gene is left open where the match is weak. Expanded clones are given a class, and other clones once, few, many or no size at all.

CDR3 protein	CDR3 DNA	clone size	V gene	D gene	J gene
CASSVYGGNEQFF	TGTGCCAGCAGCGTCTACGGAGGGAATGAGCAGTTCTTC	NA	TRBV7-9	NA	TRBJ2-1
CASSRQGAGANVLTF	TGTGCCAGCAGCCGACAGGGTGCTGGGGCCAACGTCCTGACTTTC	few	TRBV5-4	TRBD1	TRBJ2-6
CAWMSASGSETQYF	TGTGCCTGGATGTCGGCTAGCGGGAGCGAGACCCAGTACTTC	few	TRBV30	TRBD2	TRBJ2-5
CASSPRTGGDEQYF	TGTGCCAGCAGCCCTCGGACAGGGGGCGACGAGCAGTACTTC	NA	TRBV7-2	TRBD1	TRBJ2-7
CSVAGQTYGYTF	TGCAGCGTCGCGGGACAGACCTATGGCTACACCTTC	NA	TRBV29-1	TRBD1	TRBJ1-2
CASSLILAGVGDTQYF	TGTGCCAGCAGCTTAATTCTAGCGGGGGTTGGAGATACGCAGTATTTT	few	TRBV7-8	TRBD2	TRBJ2-3
CASSRDRGITDTQYF	TGTGCCAGCAGCCGGGACAGAGGGATCACAGATACGCAGTATTTT	NA	TRBV5-6	TRBD1	TRBJ2-3
CAWSRGRGDTEAFF	TGTGCCTGGAGTCGGGGACGGGGGGACACTGAAGCTTTCTTT	NA	TRBV30	NA	TRBJ1-1
CSVASRLVYNEQFF	TGCAGCGTTGCCTCCCGACTAGTTTACAATGAGCAGTTCTTC	NA	TRBV29-1	NA	TRBJ2-1
CASSPSDRAGYTF	TGTGCCAGCTCACCCTCGGACAGGGCTGGCTACACCTTC	few	TRBV18	TRBD1	TRBJ1-2
CASSLYGGRATDEQYF	TGTGCCAGCAGCTTGTATGGCGGGAGGGCCACAGACGAGCAGTACTTC	few	TRBV5-4	TRBD2	TRBJ2-7
CASSPSRGAQETQYF	TGCGCCAGCAGCCCATCTCGGGGGGCCCAAGAGACCCAGTACTTC	few	TRBV5-1	NA	TRBJ2-5
CASSRAELAGEVEQFF	TGTGCCAGCTCACGCGCAGAACTAGCGGGAGAGGTTGAGCAGTTCTTC	few	TRBV18	TRBD2	TRBJ2-1
CASSQRTAETQYF	TGCGCCAGCAGCCAGAGGACAGCGGAGACCCAGTACTTC	NA	TRBV4-3	NA	TRBJ2-5
CASSLAGRSYNEQFF	TGTGCCAGCAGCTTAGCGGGGAGGTCCTACAATGAGCAGTTCTTC	few	TRBV7-9	NA	TRBJ2-1
CASSLRTAGNSPLHF	TGTGCCAGCTCACTCCGGACTGCCGGGAATTCACCCCTCCACTTT	NA	TRBV18	NA	TRBJ1-6
CASSQDRSGGFFNEQFF	TGCGCCAGCAGCCAAGATCGGAGCGGGGGCTTCTTCAATGAGCAGTTCTTC	NA	TRBV4-1	TRBD2	TRBJ2-1
CASSHPVAGPTNTGELFF	TGTGCCAGCAGCCACCCCGTGGCAGGGCCTACGAACACCGGGGAGCTGTTTTTT	few	TRBV9	NA	TRBJ2-2
CASSPGLNGYTF	TGTGCCAGCAGTCCGGGTCTTAATGGCTACACCTTC	NA	TRBV28	NA	TRBJ1-2
CASSFTGGRTEAFF	TGTGCCAGCAGCTTTACAGGGGGTCGGACTGAAGCTTTCTTT	few	TRBV28	TRBD1	TRBJ1-1
CAKPTGLAFYEQYF	TGTGCCAAACCAACGGGACTAGCGTTTTACGAGCAGTACTTC	NA	TRBV7-8	TRBD2	TRBJ2-7
CASSYYRGGTEAFF	TGTGCCAGCAGTTACTACAGGGGAGGAACTGAAGCTTTCTTT	few	TRBV27	TRBD1	TRBJ1-1
CASSSRGSQETQYF	TGTGCCAGCAGTTCCAGGGGTTCTCAAGAGACCCAGTACTTC	few	TRBV6-6	NA	TRBJ2-5
CASSYSPSGSTDTQYF	TGTGCCAGCAGTTACTCTCCTAGCGGGAGCACAGATACGCAGTATTTT	few	TRBV6-5	TRBD2	TRBJ2-3